A single sample gave rise to the 23 T cell receptor beta chains below, sequenced in a study of CD8+CD57+ T cells in acquired aplastic anemia. Previously, flow cytometry had revealed CD8+CD57+ cell expansion in the patients chosen for sequencing. Researchers used genomic DNA as the template to profile TCR beta VDJ and CDR3. TCRdb called the reads again in MiXCR, with one record for every CDR3 protein. The sample consists of 260,000 or so distinct CDR3 sequences, about 80% of them appearing once. Sequencing was performed on sorted CD4+, CD8+, or CD8+CD57+ T cells (not recorded which) from PBMCs. The receptors originated from a human donor with aplastic anemia.

The chain recombines TRBV25-1 with TRBJ2-2; possible D gene TRBD1, 6 bases. TRBJ1-5 matches the DNA end more closely, so the J call is doubtful. The CDR3 contains 15 residues. Germline-derived CDR1 and CDR2 are MGHDK and SYGVNS. The CDR3 sequence is CASSDGGGAGQPQHF. The CDR3 nucleotides read TGTGCCAGCAGTGACGGTGGGGGGGCAGGTCAGCCCCAGCATTTT.

The CDR3 bases are TGCAGTGCTAGGGGGACTAGCGGGTCCGAGACCCAGTACTTC. As protein: CSARGTSGSETQYF. The chain combines TRBV20-1 with TRBJ2-5, with TRBD2 matching over 12 bases. Germline-derived CDR1 and CDR2 are DFQATT and SNEGSKA (reference sequence). The junction had 4 bases not matched to a gene; V was cut back by 3 bases and J by 5 bases. CDR3 length: 14 amino acids.

The chain joins TRBV2 to TRBJ2-4, with D maybe TRBD2 (6 bases). Germline assignment: CDR1 SNHLY and CDR2 FYNNEI. The CDR3 runs 12 residues. Trimming removed 4 bases at V and 7 bases at J, with 8 bases between. The chain's CDR3 is CASSGGGNIQYF. The CDR3 DNA is TGTGCCAGCAGTGGTGGGGGGAACATTCAGTACTTC.

Turning to this clonotype: One end of the junction does not line up with germline, which may come from a read error. CDR3 residues: CASRLVPGAVFF. Written as DNA, the CDR3 is TGTGCCAGCAGATTAGTACCCGGGGCGGTGTTTTTT. The rearrangement links TRBV7-9 to TRBJ2-2, with D perhaps matching TRBD1 or TRBD2 (5 bases each). This CDR3 comprises 12 residues. Germline CDR1 is SEHNR and CDR2 is FQNEAQ (reference sequence).

This chain connects TRBV5-5 to TRBJ1-6; possible D gene TRBD1, 6 bases. The CDR3 consists of 14 residues. V shed 0 bases and J shed 5 bases, with 6 bases lying between them. Looked up from germline, CDR1 is SGHKS and CDR2 is YYEKEE (reference sequence). The CDR3 protein is CASSLDRDNSPLHF. The CDR3 region has the DNA TGTGCCAGCAGCTTGGACAGGGATAATTCACCCCTCCACTTT.

Concerning this clonotype itself: One junction end disagrees with the germline gene, perhaps due to a read error. CDR3 in DNA: TGCAGCGTTGAGGTCCAGCCTCGAACGGGACTACAGCACTTC. It codes for CSVEVQPRTGLQHF. The chain is built from TRBV29-1 and TRBJ2-7; 7 bases agree with TRBD2. Germline V gives CDR1 SQVTM, CDR2 ANQGSEA. The CDR3 loop spans 14 amino acids.

The rearrangement joins TRBV7-8 to TRBJ2-3; no firm D call. Per germline, CDR1 SGHVS and CDR2 FQNEAQ. This CDR3 has 14 residues. The V and J ends lost 3 bases and 9 bases respectively, with 16 bases between them. The CDR3 spells CASSFHPDGTTQYF. CDR3 in DNA: TGTGCCAGCAGCTTTCATCCAGACGGCACAACGCAGTATTTT.

This chain joins TRBV5-6 and TRBJ2-5, with D tentatively TRBD2 (5 bases). The CDR3 runs to 14 residues. Germline lookup yields CDR1 SGHDT and CDR2 YYEEEE. Trimming shortened V by 10 bases and J by 0 bases, and 16 bases separated the two germline ends. DNA for the CDR3: TGTGCCTGCGGCTTGGCGGAGGACCAAGAGACCCAGTACTTC. The encoded protein is CACGLAEDQETQYF.

About this clonotype itself: A read error may produce the germline difference seen at one junction end. The rearrangement uses TRBV24-1 and TRBJ1-2; D is possibly TRBD1 (6 bases). This CDR3 comprises 15 residues. Germline assignment: CDR1 KGHDR and CDR2 SFDVKD. The DNA for the CDR3 is TGTGCCAGCAGTTACACGGGGGGCGGCGACTATGGCCACAACTTC. Its protein is CASSYTGGGDYGHNF.

Turning to this clonotype: A junction end diverges from the germline sequence, so it may reflect a read error. The rearrangement joins TRBV7-8 to TRBJ2-3; D might be TRBD1 (6 bases). In germline, CDR1 is SGHVS, CDR2 FQNEAQ. The CDR3 loop spans 14 amino acids. The CDR3 DNA sequence: TGTGCCAGCAGCTCCGGGGTTACGGGTGGACAGCAGTTCTTT. It yields the protein CASSSGVTGGQQFF.

For this clonotype: At one boundary the junction diverges from the germline segment, which might be a read error. V gene TRBV7-2 combines with J gene TRBJ1-1; D is uncertain. Germline V gene lookup returns CDR1 SGHTA and CDR2 FQGNSA. This CDR3 has 15 residues. For the CDR3, the DNA is TGTGCCAGCAGCTTAGATCGGACCGAGCACTATGAAGGTTTCTTT. The encoded protein is CASSLDRTEHYEGFF.

This clonotype was seen more than once but under ten times. The rearrangement uses TRBV20-1 and TRBJ1-1; no definite D call. This CDR3 contains 13 residues. V gave up 4 bases and J gave up 4 bases, with 13 bases separating them. The germline V gene encodes CDR1 DFQATT and CDR2 SNEGSKA (reference sequence). This chain's CDR3 is CSATEGMVTEAFF. In DNA, the CDR3 is TGCAGTGCTACAGAGGGCATGGTCACTGAAGCTTTCTTT.

In the case of this clonotype: One end of the junction varies from germline; a read error may be responsible. V is TRBV9 and J is TRBJ2-5, with a possible D match to TRBD1 (6 bases). The CDR3 runs to 14 residues. CDR1 and CDR2 from the germline V gene are SGDLS and YYNGEE. The CDR3 sequence is CATSRGSGQQTQYF. The CDR3 coding sequence is TGTGCCACCAGCAGGGGCTCAGGCCAACAGACCCAGTACTTC.

In the case of this clonotype: One junction end disagrees with the germline gene, perhaps due to a read error. The CDR3 DNA reads TGTGCCAGCAGCAGATGCGGGGAACAAGGGAAACAGTTCTTT. Its protein is CASSRCGEQGKQFF. The chain couples TRBV15 to TRBJ1-1; the D is unclear. This CDR3 comprises 14 residues. Germline lookup yields CDR1 LNHNV and CDR2 YYDKDF (reference sequence).

Note on this clonotype: The junction differs from germline at one of its ends, possibly a read error. V gene TRBV9 combines with J gene TRBJ2-3, with D possibly matching TRBD1 (6 bases). The CDR3 is made up of 13 amino acids. CDR1 is SGDLS and CDR2 is YYNGEE in the germline V gene. CDR3 coding DNA: TGTGCCAGCAGCGAAGGGGGAAAGGGTACAGAAAATTTT. Its translation: CASSEGGKGTENF.

This clonotype was observed a single time. Given the absence of the conserved phenylalanine or tryptophan at the CDR3 end, a read error is likely. This sequence joins TRBV2 and TRBJ1-5; D remains ambiguous. CDR3 size: 13 residues. Germline V gene lookup returns CDR1 SNHLY and CDR2 FYNNEI. CDR3 region: CASGHGGTHTQHS. The CDR3 nucleotides read TGCGCCAGCGGGCATGGAGGCACTCATACGCAGCATTCT.

Points on this clonotype: Germline and junction disagree at one end, which may indicate a read error. This chain joins TRBV10-1 and TRBJ1-1; the D is unclear. CDR1 and CDR2 (germline): WNHNN, SYGVQD (reference sequence). The CDR3 runs to 11 residues. The CDR3 DNA reads TGTGCCATCAGTGAGGCAACTGAAGCTTTCTTT. This codes for CAISEATEAFF.

In regard to this clonotype: A read error is likely, as this CDR3 ends without the conserved phenylalanine or tryptophan. No DNA is shown, since the ends of the CDR3 on it are uncertain; the CDR3 is the one TCRdb lists. This chain uses TRBV7-9 with TRBJ2-3; the table's D call TRBD2 went unverified against the DNA. The CDR3 is made up of 13 amino acids, end residues included. CDR1 SEHNR and CDR2 FQNEAQ come from the germline V gene (reference sequence). CDR3: CASSVGGTQYFGP.

This clonotype was picked up many times. The rearrangement links TRBV12-5 to TRBJ2-5, with a possible D match to TRBD1 (7 bases). The CDR3 covers 14 residues. Trimming removed 1 base from V and 5 bases from J, with 11 bases in between. Germline-derived CDR1 and CDR2 are LGHNT and FRNRAP. CDR3 amino acids: CASGLGLGGETQYF. The CDR3 DNA is TGTGCTAGTGGTTTGGGACTAGGGGGCGAGACCCAGTACTTC.

A note on this clonotype: The final CDR3 position lacks the conserved phenylalanine or tryptophan, pointing to a likely read error. The limits of the CDR3 on the DNA are not certain, so only TCRdb's listed CDR3 is given. The V call is TRBV7-3, the J call TRBJ1-6. Termini included, the CDR3 measures 13 amino acids. Germline CDR1 reads SGHTA; CDR2 reads FQGTGA. The chain's CDR3 is CASSAGSGSPHHY.

On this clonotype: Possible read error: a much larger clone is one base away. The V call is TRBV9, the J call TRBJ2-3; D possibly corresponds to TRBD2 (6 bases). The V gene's germline CDR1 is SGDLS and CDR2 YYNGEE. The CDR3 has 15 residues. CDR3: CASSRGEASTATQYF. The CDR3 DNA is TGTGCCAGCAGCAGAGGGGAGGCTAGCACAGCTACGCAGTATTTT.

This clonotype was found a few times. The gene calls are TRBV15 and TRBJ2-7, with 11 bases lining up with TRBD2. Germline V gives CDR1 LNHNV, CDR2 YYDKDF (reference sequence). J gave up 6 bases and V 3 bases, and 7 bases lay outside the gene matches. There are 15 residues in the CDR3. The CDR3 DNA reads as TGTGCCACCAGCAGGACACTAGCGGGAGTAAGCGAGCAGTACTTC. Protein: CATSRTLAGVSEQYF. The whole variable domain, remainder taken from reference TRBV15 and TRBJ2-7, is DAMVIQNPRYQVTQFGKPVTLSCSQTLNHNVMYWYQQKSSQAPKLLFHYYDKDFNNEADTPDNFQSRRPNTSFCFLDIRSPGLGDTAMYLCATSRTLAGVSEQYFGPGTRLTVT.

In regard to this clonotype: At one end, the junction sequence differs from germline, possibly due to a read error. The chain is built from TRBV9 and TRBJ2-3; D may be TRBD1 (6 bases). The CDR3 has 14 residues. Germline-derived CDR1 and CDR2 are SGDLS and YYNGEE. The CDR3 reads CASSLGGRQERNNF. The CDR3, as DNA: TGTGCCAGCAGCTTAGGGGGACGACAGGAAAGAAACAATTTT.